The clone carrying this T cell receptor beta chain was picked up a small number of times. This specimen comes from a study of early T cells in non-severe SARS-CoV-2 infection. TCRdb re-derived calls from the 5' RACE reads in MiXCR, one entry per CDR3 protein. The sample contains 65,000 to 85,000 distinct CDR3 sequences, 15% to 19% of which appear only once. CDR1 SGDLS and CDR2 YYNGEE come from the germline V gene. CDR3 length: 15 residues. The V and J ends lost 0 bases and 3 bases respectively, with 10 bases between them. The receptor was isolated from an adult who was a healthcare worker with PCR-confirmed SARS-CoV-2 infection or an uninfected control (not recorded which). Sequenced: whole blood. The chain couples TRBV9 to TRBJ2-1; D might be TRBD1 or TRBD2, each matching 5 bases. CDR3 loop: CASSVEGTDYNEQFF. The DNA for the CDR3 is TGTGCCAGCAGCGTAGAAGGGACGGACTACAATGAGCAGTTCTTC. Supplemented by reference TRBV9 and TRBJ2-1, the full variable domain reads DSGVTQTPKHLITATGQRVTLRCSPRSGDLSVYWYQQSLDQGLQFLIQYYNGEERAKGNILERFSAQQFPDLHSELNLSSLELGDSALYFCASSVEGTDYNEQFFGPGTRLTVL.